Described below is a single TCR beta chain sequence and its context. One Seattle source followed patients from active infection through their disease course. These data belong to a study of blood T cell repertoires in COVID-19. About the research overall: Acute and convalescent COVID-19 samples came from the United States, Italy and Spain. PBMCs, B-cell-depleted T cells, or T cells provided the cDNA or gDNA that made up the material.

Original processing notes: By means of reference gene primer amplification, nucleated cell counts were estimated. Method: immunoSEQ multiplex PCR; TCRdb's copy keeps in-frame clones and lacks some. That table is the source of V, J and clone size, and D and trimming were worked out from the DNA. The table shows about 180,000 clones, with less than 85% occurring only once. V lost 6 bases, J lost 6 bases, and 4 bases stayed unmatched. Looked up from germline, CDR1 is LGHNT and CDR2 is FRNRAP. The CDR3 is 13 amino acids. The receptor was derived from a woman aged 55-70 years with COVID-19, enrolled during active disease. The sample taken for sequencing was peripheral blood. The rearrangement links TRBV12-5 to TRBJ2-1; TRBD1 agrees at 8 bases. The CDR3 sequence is CASGKDRANEQFF. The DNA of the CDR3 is TGTGCTAGTGGCAAGGACAGGGCCAATGAGCAGTTCTTC.